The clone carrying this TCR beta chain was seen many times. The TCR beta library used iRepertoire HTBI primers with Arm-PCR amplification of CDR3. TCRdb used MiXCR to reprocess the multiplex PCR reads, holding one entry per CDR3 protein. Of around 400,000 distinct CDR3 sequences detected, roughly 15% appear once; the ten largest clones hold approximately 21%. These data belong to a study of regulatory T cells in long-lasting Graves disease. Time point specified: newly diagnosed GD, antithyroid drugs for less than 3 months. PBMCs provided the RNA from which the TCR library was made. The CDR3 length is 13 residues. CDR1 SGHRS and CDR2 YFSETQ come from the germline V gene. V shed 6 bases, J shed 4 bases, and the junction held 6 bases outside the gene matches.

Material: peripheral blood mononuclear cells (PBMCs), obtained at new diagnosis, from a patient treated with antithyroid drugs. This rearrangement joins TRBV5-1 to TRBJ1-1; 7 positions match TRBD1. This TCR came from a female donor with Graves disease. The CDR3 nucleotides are TGCGCCAGCAAGGTGGCAGGGGGCACTGAAGCTTTCTTT. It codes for CASKVAGGTEAFF. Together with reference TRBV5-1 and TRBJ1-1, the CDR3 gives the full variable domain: KAGVTQTPRYLIKTRGQQVTLSCSPISGHRSVSWYQQTPGQGLQFLFEYFSETQRNKGNFPGRFSGRQFSNSRSEMNVSTLELGDSALYLCASKVAGGTEAFFGQGTRLTVV.